This T cell receptor (beta chain) derives from a study of shared clonotypes between healthy human individuals. Naive CD8 cells comprised CD45RO-negative, CCR7-positively selected cells, excluding terminally differentiated effector memory CD45RA+ cells. CDR1 is SEHNR, CDR2 FQNEAQ, per germline (reference sequence). The CDR3 is 15 residues long. Trimming left V 5 bases short and J 8 bases short, with 21 bases between. Assay: immunoSEQ multiplex PCR; the TCRdb copy retains only in-frame clones and omits some. The sample lists around 2.1 million clones; just over 90% were seen once. The sequence derives from a man younger than 35 in good health. Some clones in this sample may be carry-over from other donors' samples. The sequenced sample was naive CD8+ T cells from PBMCs. The rearrangement links TRBV7-9 to TRBJ1-2; possibly TRBD1 for D (6 bases). The CDR3 reads CASSTPHPGVGGYTF. In DNA form, the CDR3 reads TGTGCCAGCAGCACACCTCACCCAGGGGTGGGCGGCTACACCTTC.